The source of this T cell receptor beta chain is a study of regulatory T cells in long-lasting Graves disease. Regarding the study as a whole: Limited sample numbers may have lowered accuracy. Only peripheral blood was studied, not thyroid tissue. With persistent disease, TRBV28, TRBJ1-2 and TRBJ2-5 were the favored segments. Relative to new patients (approximately 1,000), persistent patients exhibited greater sharing of public clonotypes (around 2,700).

Researchers made TCR beta libraries by using iRepertoire HTBI primers and running Arm-PCR on CDR3 regions. One entry per CDR3 protein results from TCRdb running MiXCR on the multiplex PCR reads. Of under 250,000 distinct CDR3 sequences in the sample, 20% to 25% were seen once. The table lists this clonotype with many counts. Its specificity is not known. The CDR3 is 15 residues long. Trimming took off 5 bases at V and 9 bases at J, with 20 bases between the two ends. Per germline, CDR1 DFQATT and CDR2 SNEGSKA (reference sequence). The time point is: newly diagnosed GD, antithyroid drugs for less than 3 months. Construction of the TCR library relied on RNA isolated from PBMCs.

The clonotype originates from a female donor with Graves disease. The J gene is TRBJ1-6, the V gene TRBV20-1; D remains unclear. Material: peripheral blood mononuclear cells (PBMCs), obtained at new diagnosis, from a patient treated with antithyroid drugs. CDR3 coding DNA: TGCAGTGCTCGACTCCCGGACGGAGGAGGTTCACCCCTCCACTTT. Its translation: CSARLPDGGGSPLHF.